This TCR beta chain comes out of a study of T cell changes during pregnancy in multiple sclerosis. Germline values: CDR1 WSHSY, CDR2 SAAADI. V trimming: 6 bases; J trimming: 6 bases; junction bases outside the gene matches: 7. The CDR3 consists of 15 residues. Only in-frame clones appear in the TCRdb table, and some are missing; sequencing was by immunoSEQ multiplex PCR. The table has under 80,000 clones, approximately 94% seen once. The sample consisted of peripheral blood, taken in the third trimester of pregnancy. The sequence came from a female donor with multiple sclerosis, enrolled in a pregnancy study. This rearrangement joins TRBV10-2 to TRBJ2-1; TRBD2 matches 11 bases. CDR3 sequence: CASRGGLAGGNEQFF. DNA of the CDR3: TGCGCCAGCAGAGGGGGTCTAGCGGGGGGCAATGAGCAGTTCTTC.